These 3 T cell receptor beta chains were all obtained from the same sample, sequenced in a study of post-analysis software for immune sequencing data. Study-wide points: Controls had lower frequencies than patients of about 5 TRBV segments, which included TRBV5-6, TRBV5-1 and TRBV20-1.

What these receptors recognize is not known. Unique molecular identifiers were present in the TCR beta cDNA libraries. Via MiXCR, TCRdb re-called the PCR reads, giving one row per CDR3 protein. The table lists approximately 400,000 distinct CDR3 sequences, roughly 35% of them singletons, with about an eighth in the top ten. Sequences were obtained from blood. These receptors originate from a girl between 10 and 17 years old with multiple sclerosis.

The chain carries TRBV20-1 and TRBJ2-7; 7 bases are shared with TRBD2. This CDR3 has 16 amino acids. V dropped 5 bases and J dropped 0; count of bases not matched to a gene: 13. Germline loops: CDR1 DFQATT, CDR2 SNEGSKA (reference sequence). CDR3 bases: TGCAGTGCTTCAAAATTCAGGGACTACTACTCCTACGAGCAGTACTTC. It translates to CSASKFRDYYSYEQYF.

Many counts were recorded for this clonotype. The chain carries TRBV20-1 and TRBJ2-7; D gene ambiguous. V was pared by 6 bases and J by 5 bases, with 14 bases between. The CDR3 sequence is 12 residues long. Germline V lookup: CDR1 DFQATT, CDR2 SNEGSKA (reference sequence). The CDR3 here is CSAALWPHEQYF. DNA of the CDR3: TGCAGTGCCGCCTTATGGCCCCACGAGCAGTACTTC.

This clonotype has only a few counts. The chain couples TRBV4-1 to TRBJ1-3; D gene uncertain. Per the germline V gene, CDR1 is MGHRA and CDR2 is YSYEKL. V lost 6 bases to trimming and J lost 4 bases, with 19 bases between them. The CDR3 is 16 amino acids. This CDR3 reads CASRDFAGRRGNTIYF. In DNA, the CDR3 is TGCGCCAGCAGGGATTTCGCAGGACGGAGAGGAAACACCATATATTTT.